This T cell receptor beta chain was sequenced in a study of cytomegalovirus exposure and HLA in healthy donors. Points from the study as a whole: The authors judged a highly shared variant cluster likely a sequencing artifact.

The CDR3 covers 15 residues. Trimming removed 4 bases from V and 2 bases from J, with 14 bases in between. Germline assignment: CDR1 LNHDA and CDR2 SQIVND (reference sequence). About this clone: Its antigen is unidentified.

Vbeta (60) and Jbeta (13) primers were used in the PCR. Method: immunoSEQ multiplex PCR; TCRdb's copy keeps in-frame clones and lacks some. The table has under 150,000 clones, about 80% seen once. This receptor was identified in a male donor in good health and CMV-seronegative. The chain joins TRBV19 to TRBJ1-2, with a tentative D call TRBD1 (5 bases). Sequenced material: PBMCs. CDR3 bases: TGTGCCAGTAGTACCCTCCGGGGGGGGAACTATGGCTACACCTTC. It translates to CASSTLRGGNYGYTF.